This is a list of T cell receptor beta chains from one sample in a study of T-cell reconstitution after alpha-beta-depleted transplantation in children. TCRdb independently ran MiXCR on the PCR reads; one entry per CDR3 protein. This sample carries around 530,000 distinct CDR3 sequences, about 31% of them seen once, and the ten largest clones take about 2.3%. Sample: PBMCs from the stem cell graft donor, taken from the stem cell graft. All receptors derive from a human donor who donated a stem cell graft to a child with aplastic anemia. Each CDR3 is given without its conserved first and last residue. The order of the fields is CDR3 length, clone size, J gene, V gene, CDR3 protein. Rows may omit the clone size; those that give it use once, few, many or a size class.

>11|NA|TRBJ1-2|TRBV2
ASSVGREDGYT
>13|NA|TRBJ2-2|TRBV6-1
ASRSAGQSTGELF
>11|few|TRBJ2-3|TRBV9
ASSVGYTDTQY
>14|NA|TRBJ2-3|TRBV10-3
AISIQGSISTDTQY
>11|NA|TRBJ1-1|TRBV20-1
SARQGADTEAF
>11|NA|TRBJ1-5|TRBV2
AWGEVGRQPQH
>10|few|TRBJ2-2|TRBV29-1
SVIGPTGELF
>14|few|TRBJ2-5|TRBV20-1
SARVQGLAGRETQY
>12|few|TRBJ2-1|TRBV30
AWSRDEMDNEQF
>14|once|TRBJ2-5|TRBV20-1
SARRGGGGWQETQY
>15|few|TRBJ2-3|TRBV5-1
ASSPGTSVQLIDTQY
>13|NA|TRBJ2-1|TRBV6-1
ASSPGTTFYNEQF
>11|few|TRBJ1-2|TRBV7-2
ASSFSHNYGYT